This TCR beta chain was sequenced in a study of blood T cell repertoires in COVID-19. Study-wide background: The origin of the acute and convalescent COVID-19 samples was the United States, Italy and Spain. From T cells, B-cell-depleted T cells, or PBMCs came the material, which was cDNA or gDNA.

Original processing methods: Scientists estimated how many nucleated cells there were by amplifying reference gene primers. Method: immunoSEQ multiplex PCR; TCRdb's copy keeps in-frame clones and lacks some. The DNA gave D and trimming, while V, J and clone size come from that table. The sample contains about 130,000 clones, roughly 83% of which appear only once. The sequencing input was peripheral blood. The sequence was collected from an elderly woman with acute or convalescent COVID-19.

CDR3 sequence: CASSPLTGDNYGYTF. For the CDR3, the DNA is TGTGCCAGTAGCCCCCTGACAGGGGATAACTATGGCTACACCTTC. This sequence joins TRBV19 and TRBJ1-2; the match to TRBD1 covers 8 bases. Germline V gives CDR1 LNHDA, CDR2 SQIVND (reference sequence). J lost 1 base, V lost 6 bases, and 7 bases had no gene match. The CDR3 sequence is 15 residues long.